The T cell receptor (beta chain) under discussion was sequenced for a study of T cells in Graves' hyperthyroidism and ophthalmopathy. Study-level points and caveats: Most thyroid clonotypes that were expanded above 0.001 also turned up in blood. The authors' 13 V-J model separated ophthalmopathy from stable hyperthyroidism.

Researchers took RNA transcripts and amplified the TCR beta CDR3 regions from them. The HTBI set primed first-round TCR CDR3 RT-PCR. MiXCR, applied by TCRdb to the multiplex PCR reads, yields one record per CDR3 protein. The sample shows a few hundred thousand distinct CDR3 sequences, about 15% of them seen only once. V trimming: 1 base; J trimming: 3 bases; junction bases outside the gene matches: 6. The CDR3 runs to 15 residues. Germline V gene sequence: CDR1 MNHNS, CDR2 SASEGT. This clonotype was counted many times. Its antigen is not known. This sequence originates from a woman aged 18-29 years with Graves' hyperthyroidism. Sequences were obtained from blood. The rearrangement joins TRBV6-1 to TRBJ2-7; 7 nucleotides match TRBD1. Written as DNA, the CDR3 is TGTGCCAGCAGTGAAGTATCGACAGGGATCTACGAGCAGTACTTC. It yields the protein CASSEVSTGIYEQYF.